A selection of T cell receptor beta chains follows, all from one sample in a study of neurological immune-mediated disorders. TCRdb analysed the 5' RACE reads with MiXCR anew, one entry per CDR3 protein. The sample lists 46,000 or so distinct CDR3 sequences, 9% to 12% occurring once. The sequenced sample was PBMCs. The receptors stem from a woman in her 40s with HTLV-1-associated myelopathy (HAM/TSP). The conserved cysteine and the conserved F or W are not part of the CDR3 here.

V gene: TRBV27
J gene: TRBJ1-2
CDR3 protein: ASSLMAGGMYGYT

V gene: TRBV20-1
J gene: TRBJ2-3
CDR3 protein: SALAWYSRGTDTQY

V gene: TRBV5-1
J gene: TRBJ1-1
CDR3 protein: ASSLGAGNTEAF

V gene: TRBV7-6
J gene: TRBJ1-3
CDR3 protein: ASSLDVRGTGAGSGNTIY

V gene: TRBV20-1
J gene: TRBJ1-1
CDR3 protein: SARVGLGNTEAF

V gene: TRBV5-1
J gene: TRBJ1-2
CDR3 protein: ASSLAGPANYGYT

V gene: TRBV15
J gene: TRBJ2-3
CDR3 protein: ATSRDRLRGSTDTQY

V gene: TRBV30
J gene: TRBJ1-1
CDR3 protein: AWSEQGNTEAF

V gene: TRBV24-1
J gene: TRBJ1-3
CDR3 protein: TTSDPRASENTIY

V gene: TRBV3-1
J gene: TRBJ2-7
CDR3 protein: ASSQAGIRGYEQY

V gene: TRBV10-2
J gene: TRBJ1-6
CDR3 protein: ASSQTSSPLH

V gene: TRBV4-2
J gene: TRBJ1-2
CDR3 protein: ASSHRTGGHGYT

V gene: TRBV5-1
J gene: TRBJ2-5
CDR3 protein: ASSLVTTRRTRETQY

V gene: TRBV7-2
J gene: TRBJ2-5
CDR3 protein: ASSLLASNAGAQY

V gene: TRBV12-3/TRBV12-4
J gene: TRBJ2-3
CDR3 protein: ASSIPSLAATDTQY

V gene: TRBV29-1
J gene: TRBJ2-1
CDR3 protein: SVYREAFEQF

V gene: TRBV11-2
J gene: TRBJ1-4
CDR3 protein: ASSSDSATNEKLF

V gene: TRBV27
J gene: TRBJ2-2
CDR3 protein: ASSPRGAIPNTGELF

V gene: TRBV5-1
J gene: TRBJ2-7
CDR3 protein: ASSTDPAATYEQY

V gene: TRBV7-6
J gene: TRBJ2-1
CDR3 protein: ASSGYDGGANELF

V gene: TRBV4-3
J gene: TRBJ2-5
CDR3 protein: ASSQDLTSGGALAGTQY

V gene: TRBV10-3
J gene: TRBJ2-3
CDR3 protein: AISEPGLAGTDTQY

V gene: TRBV5-1
J gene: TRBJ1-1
CDR3 protein: ASSPATTGLNTEAF

V gene: TRBV4-3
J gene: TRBJ2-2
CDR3 protein: ASSQQEGGGNTGELF

V gene: TRBV12-3/TRBV12-4
J gene: TRBJ1-2
CDR3 protein: ASSFGQGNGYT